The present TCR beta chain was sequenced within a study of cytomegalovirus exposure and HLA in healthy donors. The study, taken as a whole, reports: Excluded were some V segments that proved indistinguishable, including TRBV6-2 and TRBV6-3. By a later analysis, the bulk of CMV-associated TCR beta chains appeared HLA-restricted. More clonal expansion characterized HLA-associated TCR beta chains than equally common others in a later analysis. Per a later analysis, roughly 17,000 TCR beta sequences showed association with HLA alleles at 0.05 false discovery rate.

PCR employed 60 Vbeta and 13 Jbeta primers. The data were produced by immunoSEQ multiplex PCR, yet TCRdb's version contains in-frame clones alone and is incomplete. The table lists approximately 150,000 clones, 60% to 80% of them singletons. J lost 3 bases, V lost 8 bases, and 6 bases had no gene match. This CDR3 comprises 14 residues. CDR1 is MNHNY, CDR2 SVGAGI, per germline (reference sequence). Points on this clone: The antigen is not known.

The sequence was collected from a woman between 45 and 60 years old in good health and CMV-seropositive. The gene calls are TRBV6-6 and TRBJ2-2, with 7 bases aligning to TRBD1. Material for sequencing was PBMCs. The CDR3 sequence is CASEDRDYTGELFF. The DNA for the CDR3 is TGTGCCAGCGAAGACAGGGATTACACCGGGGAGCTGTTTTTT.